The T cell receptor beta chain described here comes from a study of CD4 T cells in relation to SARS-CoV-2 and coronaviruses. Study at large: Negative control cultures got HIV-1 Nef peptides or no peptide.

As regards this clone: Its antigen is as yet unknown.

This CDR3 contains 13 residues. V was pared by 6 bases and J by 2 bases, with 10 bases between. Before the COVID-19 pandemic, during about 2010-2018, CD4+ T cells were taken from unexposed donors. After about 10 days of culture, CD4+ T cells were isolated. Assay: immunoSEQ multiplex PCR; the TCRdb copy retains only in-frame clones and omits some. The sample contains just under 30,000 clones, about 78% of which appear only once. The sequence was collected from a human donor in good health. This rearrangement joins TRBV12-3 or TRBV12-4 to TRBJ2-5; the D gene could be TRBD1 or TRBD2 (5 bases each). The sample was CD4+ T cells from PBMCs, cultured in vitro. CDR3 amino acids: CASSWDGQETQYF. The CDR3, as DNA: TGTGCCAGCAGCTGGGACGGACAAGAGACCCAGTACTTC.